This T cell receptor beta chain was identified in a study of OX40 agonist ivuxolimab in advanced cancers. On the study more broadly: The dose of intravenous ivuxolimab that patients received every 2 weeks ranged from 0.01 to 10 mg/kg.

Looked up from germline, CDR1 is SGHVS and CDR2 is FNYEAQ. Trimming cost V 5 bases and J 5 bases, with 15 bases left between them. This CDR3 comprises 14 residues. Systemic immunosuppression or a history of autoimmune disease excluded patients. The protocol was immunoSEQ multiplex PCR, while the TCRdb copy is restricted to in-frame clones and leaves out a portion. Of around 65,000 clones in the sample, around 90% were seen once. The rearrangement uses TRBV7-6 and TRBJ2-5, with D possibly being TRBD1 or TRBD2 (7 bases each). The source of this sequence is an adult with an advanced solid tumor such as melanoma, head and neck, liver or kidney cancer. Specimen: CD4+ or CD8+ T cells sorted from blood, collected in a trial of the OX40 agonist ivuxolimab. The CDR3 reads CASSQRGRGETQYF. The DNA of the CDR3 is TGTGCCAGCAGCCAAAGGGGGCGGGGGGAGACCCAGTACTTC.